Listed here is a single T cell receptor (beta chain). The antigen is unknown. These donors, healthy bone marrow donors, were studied. This sample was included in a study of cytomegalovirus exposure and HLA in healthy donors. PCR involved 60 Vbeta and 13 Jbeta primers. Libraries were prepared by immunoSEQ multiplex PCR; TCRdb keeps only in-frame clonotypes and omits some of them. Of about 160,000 clones listed, around 80% are singletons. Study conclusions and caveats: Several of the most significant clusters appeared, in a later analysis, to be linked to common viral pathogens. Earlier results showed most TCR beta V segments being productive about 87% or about 30% of the time. With high specificity and sensitivity, the classifier reportedly diagnosed cytomegalovirus status.

From germline, CDR1 is LGHNT and CDR2 FRNRAP. This CDR3 comprises 19 residues. The V and J ends lost 1 base and 4 bases, in that order; junction bases with no gene match: 12. This TCR was sampled from a woman aged 45-65 years in good health and CMV-seropositive. The sequenced sample consisted of PBMCs. V and J are TRBV12-5 and TRBJ2-3; 12 positions match TRBD1. Here the CDR3 reads CASGLDLTWDRGLPDTQYF. The CDR3 DNA reads TGTGCTAGTGGTTTGGACCTGACTTGGGACAGGGGGCTCCCAGATACGCAGTATTTT.